Listed below are T cell receptor beta chains from one sample, sequenced in a study of blood T cell repertoires in COVID-19. Sequenced by immunoSEQ multiplex PCR; TCRdb stores in-frame clones only, minus some. The sample holds roughly 290,000 clones; around 81% are singletons and the top ten take around 4.2%. Sequences were obtained from peripheral blood. The origin of the receptors is a woman in her 50s with active or convalescent COVID-19. Both conserved end residues are part of each CDR3. Each record gives: clone size, D gene, J gene, V gene, CDR3 DNA, CDR3 protein. D genes are given only for firm matches. The size of a clone is reported for some rows only, either as once, few or many, or as a class for expanded clones.

clone size: NA; D gene: TRBD1; J gene: TRBJ2-3; V gene: TRBV6-5; CDR3 DNA: TGTGCCAGCAGCGGGACAGGGGAAGTATCGGATACGCAGTATTTT; CDR3 protein: CASSGTGEVSDTQYF
clone size: NA; D gene: NA; J gene: TRBJ2-1; V gene: TRBV28; CDR3 DNA: TGTGCCAGCAGTTTGAGACCTAGCTCGGCTGAGCAGTTCTTC; CDR3 protein: CASSLRPSSAEQFF
clone size: NA; D gene: NA; J gene: TRBJ2-7; V gene: TRBV4-1; CDR3 DNA: TGCGCCAGCAGCCAAGGAGGGAGACGGCCCTACGAGCAGTACTTC; CDR3 protein: CASSQGGRRPYEQYF
clone size: once; D gene: NA; J gene: TRBJ1-3; V gene: TRBV5-6; CDR3 DNA: TGTGCCAGCAGCTTGGTGGGGGCTCGTGGAAACACCATATATTTT; CDR3 protein: CASSLVGARGNTIYF
clone size: NA; D gene: NA; J gene: TRBJ1-1; V gene: TRBV7-6; CDR3 DNA: TGTGCCAGCAGCTTGGAGGGGATGAACACTGAAGCTTTCTTT; CDR3 protein: CASSLEGMNTEAFF
clone size: NA; D gene: NA; J gene: TRBJ2-1; V gene: TRBV5-1; CDR3 DNA: TGCGCCAGCAGCTTGGTAGCTAATGAGCAGTTCTTC; CDR3 protein: CASSLVANEQFF
clone size: NA; D gene: NA; J gene: TRBJ1-1; V gene: TRBV5-5; CDR3 DNA: TGTGCCAGCAGCCCGGAGGCAACCCACACTGAAGCTTTCTTT; CDR3 protein: CASSPEATHTEAFF
clone size: NA; D gene: NA; J gene: TRBJ2-7; V gene: TRBV28; CDR3 DNA: TGTGCCAGCAGTTTCGGGTTGGGGGGAGTCTCCTACGAGCAGTACTTC; CDR3 protein: CASSFGLGGVSYEQYF
clone size: NA; D gene: TRBD2; J gene: TRBJ2-1; V gene: TRBV7-2; CDR3 DNA: TGTGCCAGCAGCTTATCGTTTGCGGGGGGATTGAATGAGCAGTTCTTC; CDR3 protein: CASSLSFAGGLNEQFF
clone size: NA; D gene: NA; J gene: TRBJ1-5; V gene: TRBV23-1; CDR3 DNA: TGCGCCAGCAGTCGACAGGATAGCAATCAGCCCCAGCATTTT; CDR3 protein: CASSRQDSNQPQHF
clone size: NA; D gene: NA; J gene: TRBJ2-5; V gene: TRBV19; CDR3 DNA: TGTGCCAGTAGCCCCGGAGGGCAAGAGACCCAGTACTTC; CDR3 protein: CASSPGGQETQYF
clone size: NA; D gene: NA; J gene: TRBJ1-4; V gene: TRBV5-4; CDR3 DNA: TGTGCCAGCAGCCCCGGGGGGCAGTCTTCTAATGAAAAACTGTTTTTT; CDR3 protein: CASSPGGQSSNEKLFF
clone size: NA; D gene: TRBD1; J gene: TRBJ2-7; V gene: TRBV18; CDR3 DNA: TGTGCCAGCTCACCACCAGGGGGCCGTGATACCTACGAGCAGTACTTC; CDR3 protein: CASSPPGGRDTYEQYF
clone size: NA; D gene: TRBD1; J gene: TRBJ1-5; V gene: TRBV30; CDR3 DNA: TGTGCCTGGAGCCGGACAGGGTTCGATCAGCCCCAGCATTTT; CDR3 protein: CAWSRTGFDQPQHF
clone size: NA; D gene: TRBD1; J gene: TRBJ2-5; V gene: TRBV7-3; CDR3 DNA: TGTGCCAGCAGCTTAACGGCAGACAGGGGGCTGGAGACCCAGTACTTC; CDR3 protein: CASSLTADRGLETQYF
clone size: NA; D gene: NA; J gene: TRBJ2-1; V gene: TRBV21-1; CDR3 DNA: TGTGCCAGCAGCAAAGCGGTATTTAAAGCGAGCTCCTACAATGAGCAGTTCTTC; CDR3 protein: CASSKAVFKASSYNEQFF
clone size: once; D gene: TRBD1; J gene: TRBJ2-5; V gene: TRBV6-5; CDR3 DNA: TGTGCCAGCAGGGGGACAGGGGGCATCCAAGAGACCCAGTACTTC; CDR3 protein: CASRGTGGIQETQYF
clone size: NA; D gene: NA; J gene: TRBJ2-7; V gene: TRBV6-1; CDR3 DNA: TGTGCCAGCAGTGAAGAGACAGCCCGCACTGAGCAGTACTTC; CDR3 protein: CASSEETARTEQYF
clone size: NA; D gene: NA; J gene: TRBJ2-1; V gene: TRBV21-1; CDR3 DNA: TGTGCCAGCAGCAAAGCAGGGCGGCTAGCGGGAGGGGAGCAGTTCTTC; CDR3 protein: CASSKAGRLAGGEQFF
clone size: NA; D gene: NA; J gene: TRBJ2-1; V gene: TRBV7-9; CDR3 DNA: TGTGCCAGCAGCTTAGGGGTTGTTGGACAGAGCTCCTACAATGAGCAGTTCTTC; CDR3 protein: CASSLGVVGQSSYNEQFF
clone size: NA; D gene: NA; J gene: TRBJ1-2; V gene: TRBV7-9; CDR3 DNA: TGTGCCAGCAGCTGGGAGGGCGTCCCGGGAGGCTACACCTTC; CDR3 protein: CASSWEGVPGGYTF
clone size: NA; D gene: NA; J gene: TRBJ2-7; V gene: TRBV27; CDR3 DNA: TGTGCCAGCAGTTTGTTGGGACAATCCTACGAGCAGTACTTC; CDR3 protein: CASSLLGQSYEQYF
clone size: NA; D gene: NA; J gene: TRBJ1-4; V gene: TRBV5-6; CDR3 DNA: TGTGCCAGCAGCTTAGGCGGAGCGATAGCAACTAATGAAAAACTGTTTTTT; CDR3 protein: CASSLGGAIATNEKLFF
clone size: NA; D gene: TRBD1; J gene: TRBJ2-1; V gene: TRBV29-1; CDR3 DNA: TGCAGCGTTGAAGGCCAGGGGGTGTTTGAGCAGTTCTTC; CDR3 protein: CSVEGQGVFEQFF
clone size: NA; D gene: NA; J gene: TRBJ1-2; V gene: TRBV30; CDR3 DNA: TGTGCCTGGAGTGTACTCGTGGGCAGGGCCTCCTCTAACTATGGCTACACCTTC; CDR3 protein: CAWSVLVGRASSNYGYTF
clone size: NA; D gene: NA; J gene: TRBJ2-7; V gene: TRBV5-4; CDR3 DNA: TGTGCCAGCAGCCCCGTAGCCTACGAGCAGTACTTC; CDR3 protein: CASSPVAYEQYF
clone size: NA; D gene: NA; J gene: TRBJ1-1; V gene: TRBV19; CDR3 DNA: TGTGCCAGTACCCCCAGGGGGAACACTGAAGCTTTCTTT; CDR3 protein: CASTPRGNTEAFF
clone size: once; D gene: TRBD1; J gene: TRBJ1-2; V gene: TRBV18; CDR3 DNA: TGTGCCAGCTCTTGGACAGGAGACTATGGCTACACCTTC; CDR3 protein: CASSWTGDYGYTF